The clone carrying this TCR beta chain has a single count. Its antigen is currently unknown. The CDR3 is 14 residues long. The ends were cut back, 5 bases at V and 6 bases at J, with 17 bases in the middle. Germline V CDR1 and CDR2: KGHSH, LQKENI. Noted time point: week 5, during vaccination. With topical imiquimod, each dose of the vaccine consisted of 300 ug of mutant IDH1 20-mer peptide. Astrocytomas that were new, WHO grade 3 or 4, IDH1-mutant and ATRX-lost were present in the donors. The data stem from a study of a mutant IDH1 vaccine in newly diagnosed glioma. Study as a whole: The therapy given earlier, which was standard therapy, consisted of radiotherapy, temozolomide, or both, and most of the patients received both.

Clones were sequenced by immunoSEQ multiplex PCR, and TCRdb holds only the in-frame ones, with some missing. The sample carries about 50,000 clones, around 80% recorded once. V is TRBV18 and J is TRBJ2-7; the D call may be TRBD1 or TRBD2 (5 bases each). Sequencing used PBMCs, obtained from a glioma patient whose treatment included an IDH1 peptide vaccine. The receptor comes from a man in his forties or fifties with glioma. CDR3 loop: CASSAQGPQVEQYF. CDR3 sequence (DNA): TGTGCCAGCTCAGCTCAGGGACCCCAGGTCGAGCAGTACTTC.